This entry describes one T cell receptor (beta chain). Its cognate antigen has yet to be identified. Base qualities were left out, and no much larger clone turns up one base away. These data are taken from a study of glioma-infiltrating T cells (TCRdb year 2016). Study-wide context: TCR alpha- and beta-chain repertoires were sequenced from glioma tissue, non-neoplastic brain tissue and matched peripheral blood mononuclear cells. To gauge divergence between tissue and blood T-cell populations, every tissue-infiltrating repertoire was compared against the peripheral blood repertoire from the same patient. The paired cohort was made up of three low-grade glioma patients, 8 or 9 primary glioblastoma patients and three non-glioma patients who contributed non-neoplastic brain tissue.

The germline ends are 7 bases apart after V is trimmed by 3 bases and J by 0 bases. For CDR1 and CDR2, the germline V gene lists KGHDR and SFDVKD. The CDR3 covers 15 residues, taking in both the cysteine and the phenylalanine. The CDR3 DNA has 45 bases and is translated from base 1. Beyond this particular receptor, the publication reports: Only a very small number of CDR3 sequences turned up in both tissue and blood, a result put down to high CDR3 diversity combined with limited sampling. Group comparisons were based on small numbers of patients: three non-neoplastic, three low-grade glioma and 7 to 9 glioblastoma patients. In non-neoplastic patients, VJ-independent divergence between tissue and blood fell below expectation, whereas in all gliomas, and especially in low-grade gliomas, the divergence rose above expectation.

The iRepertoire nested amplicon-rescue multiplex PCR (arm-PCR) platform was used to amplify TCR alpha and beta CDR3 regions from RNA. The input for one-step reverse transcription and amplification was about 85-400 ng of either tissue mRNA or PBMC total RNA. Following bead purification, Illumina adapters were added by a secondary multiplex PCR, and the libraries were gel-purified between 200 and 400 bp. Libraries carried internal 6-nucleotide barcodes used for demultiplexing. Sequencing of libraries was performed on an Illumina MiSeq with 2x220 or 2x250 nucleotide paired-end reads. As for how the authors treated the data: Paired reads were merged using FLASH 1.2.11 and were aligned to the GRCh37 human genome using BWA-MEM, after which TRA and TRB reads were extracted. For V and J assignment, an IMGT-derived reference of cassette sequences and CDR3 motifs that included pseudogenes was used. Reads were translated in three frames, and productive CDR3s were defined by a C…FGXG motif without stop codons. Unique combinations of V-J cassette pair and CDR3 amino acid sequence were defined as clonotypes. Filtering of reads was based on Hamming distance, with the threshold set by the sequence error rate of each sample in mapped regions. TCRdb handled the public reads itself, with Q25 trimming in fastp and clone calling in MiXCR, and kept productive beta chains. Every distinct CDR3 protein forms one entry, paired with its most common genes and DNA. The V and J calls here are based on TCRdb, not the publication. The sample records under 200,000 distinct CDR3 sequences, around 42% of which are singletons. The ten largest clones capture 5.2% of the sample.

The chain was built from TRBV24-1 and TRBJ2-2, with the D gene call left open. Sequencing was performed on glioma tissue, nonneoplastic brain tissue, or PBMCs (not recorded which). This receptor was obtained from a human donor with low-grade glioma or glioblastoma, undergoing nonglioma brain surgery, or in good health (not recorded which). The nucleotides are TGTGCCACCAGTGATGGGCAAGCGAACACCGGGGAGCTGTTTTTT. It codes for CATSDGQANTGELFF.